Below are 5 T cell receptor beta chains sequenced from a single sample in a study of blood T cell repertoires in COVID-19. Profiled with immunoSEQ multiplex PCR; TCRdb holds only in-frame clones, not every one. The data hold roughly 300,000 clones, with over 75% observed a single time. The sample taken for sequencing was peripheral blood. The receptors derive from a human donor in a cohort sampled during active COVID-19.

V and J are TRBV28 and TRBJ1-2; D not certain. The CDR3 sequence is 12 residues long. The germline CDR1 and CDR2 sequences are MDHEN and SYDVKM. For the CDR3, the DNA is TGTGGGAGTGGGTTCTATTACTATGGCTACACCTTC. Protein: CGSGFYYYGYTF.

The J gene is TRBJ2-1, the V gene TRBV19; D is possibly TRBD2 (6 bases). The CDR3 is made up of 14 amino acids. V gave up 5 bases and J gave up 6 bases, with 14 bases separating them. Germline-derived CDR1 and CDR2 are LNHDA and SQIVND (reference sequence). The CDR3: CASSSRRGTNEQFF. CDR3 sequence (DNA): TGTGCCAGTAGTTCCCGTCGGGGGACCAATGAGCAGTTCTTC.

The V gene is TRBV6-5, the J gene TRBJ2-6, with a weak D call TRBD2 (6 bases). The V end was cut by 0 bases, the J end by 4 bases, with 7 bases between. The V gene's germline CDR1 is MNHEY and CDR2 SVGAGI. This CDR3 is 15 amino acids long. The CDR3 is CASSYSGGGANVLTF. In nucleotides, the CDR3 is TGTGCCAGCAGTTACTCGGGGGGAGGGGCCAACGTCCTGACTTTC.

The CDR3 protein is CASSPDGTAMGGTF. The CDR3 DNA is TGCGCCAGCAGCCCCGACGGGACGGCGATGGGGGGTACCTTC. This chain links TRBV5-1 with TRBJ1-2, with D perhaps matching TRBD1 (5 bases). CDR1 SGHRS and CDR2 YFSETQ come from the germline V gene. This CDR3 is built from 14 residues. V dropped 4 bases and J dropped 14 bases, with 24 bases sitting between them.

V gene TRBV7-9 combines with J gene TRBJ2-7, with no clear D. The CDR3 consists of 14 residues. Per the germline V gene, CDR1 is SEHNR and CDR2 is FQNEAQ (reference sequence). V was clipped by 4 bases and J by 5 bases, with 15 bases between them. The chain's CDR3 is CASSSVLGAHEQYF. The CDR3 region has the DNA TGTGCCAGCAGCTCGGTATTGGGCGCGCACGAGCAGTACTTC.